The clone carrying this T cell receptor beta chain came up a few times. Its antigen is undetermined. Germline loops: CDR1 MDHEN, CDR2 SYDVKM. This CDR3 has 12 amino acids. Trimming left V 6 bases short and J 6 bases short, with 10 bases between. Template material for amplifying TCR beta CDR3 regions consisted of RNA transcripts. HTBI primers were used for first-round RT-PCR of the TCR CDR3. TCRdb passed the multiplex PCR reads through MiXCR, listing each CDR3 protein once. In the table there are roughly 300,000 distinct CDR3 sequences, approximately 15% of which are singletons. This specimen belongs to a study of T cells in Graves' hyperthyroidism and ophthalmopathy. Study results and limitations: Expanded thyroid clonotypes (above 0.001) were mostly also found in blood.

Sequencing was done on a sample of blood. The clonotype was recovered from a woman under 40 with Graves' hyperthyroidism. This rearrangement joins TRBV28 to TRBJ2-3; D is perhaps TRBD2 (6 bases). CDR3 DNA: TGTGCCAGCAGCCGGGGGTTCGATACGCAGTATTTT. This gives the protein CASSRGFDTQYF.